The next 25 T cell receptor beta chains were all read from a single sample in a study of CD8 T cells in Susac syndrome. With random hexamers, roughly 0.45 to 1 ug RNA was reverse transcribed. TCRdb analysed the immunoSEQ multiplex PCR reads with MiXCR anew, one entry per CDR3 protein. The sample records approximately 150,000 distinct CDR3 sequences, under 97% being singletons. The sequenced sample consisted of CD4+ T cells from PBMCs. All receptors come from a human donor with Susac syndrome.

This clonotype turned up a few times. CDR3 sequence reads: CSVAGLAGYEQYF. The DNA of the CDR3 is TGCAGCGTTGCTGGGCTAGCGGGCTACGAGCAGTACTTC. This chain uses TRBV29-1 with TRBJ2-7, with 8 bases aligning to TRBD2. This CDR3 is built from 13 residues. In germline, CDR1 is SQVTM, CDR2 ANQGSEA. V shed 4 bases and J 3 bases; nucleotides not matched to a gene: 5.

The chain has TRBV14 and TRBJ2-3, with D tentatively TRBD2 (6 bases). Germline CDR1 reads SGHDN; CDR2 reads FVKESK. The CDR3 sequence is 15 residues long. V was cut by 2 bases and J by 5 bases, with 14 bases left in between. CDR3 region: CASSQSGRGRDTQYF. The CDR3 region has the DNA TGTGCCAGCAGCCAAAGCGGGCGCGGGCGAGATACGCAGTATTTT.

The chain couples TRBV20-1 to TRBJ2-7; perhaps TRBD1 as D (6 bases). The V gene lost 5 bases and the J gene lost 3 bases, with 20 bases spanning the gap. Germline-derived CDR1 and CDR2 are DFQATT and SNEGSKA (reference sequence). This CDR3 has 15 amino acids. As DNA, the CDR3 is TGCAGTGCTTCCTTCCCCCGGGACACACTCTACGAGCAGTACTTC. It yields the protein CSASFPRDTLYEQYF.

V usage is TRBV5-1 and J usage is TRBJ2-4; 8 nucleotides agree with TRBD1. CDR3 size: 14 residues. Germline loops: CDR1 SGHRS, CDR2 YFSETQ. J lost 4 bases, V lost 4 bases, and 4 bases had no gene match. The CDR3 is CASSPDRGKNIQYF. The CDR3 bases are TGCGCCAGCAGCCCCGACAGGGGTAAAAACATTCAGTACTTC.

The rearrangement uses TRBV29-1 and TRBJ2-7, with D perhaps matching TRBD2 (6 bases). The CDR3 consists of 15 residues. The germline V gene has CDR1 SQVTM and CDR2 ANQGSEA. Between the trimmed V and J ends, which lost 1 base and 0 bases, there was a span of 13 bases. CDR3 loop: CSVEGLRGSSYEQYF. The CDR3 nucleotides are TGCAGCGTTGAAGGGTTGCGGGGCAGCTCCTACGAGCAGTACTTC.

This clonotype appeared a single time. The chain uses TRBV29-1 and TRBJ2-1; 11 bases are a match to TRBD2. The J segment lost 0 bases and the V segment lost 4 bases, leaving 8 bases of the junction unmatched. CDR3 length: 17 residues. The germline V gene has CDR1 SQVTM and CDR2 ANQGSEA. The CDR3 sequence is CSVGGGLAGPSYNEQFF. The CDR3 region has the DNA TGCAGCGTTGGGGGAGGACTAGCGGGCCCCTCCTACAATGAGCAGTTCTTC.

The V and J genes are TRBV4-1 and TRBJ2-3, with 8 bases identical to TRBD1. The CDR3 contains 15 residues. CDR1 and CDR2 (germline): MGHRA, YSYEKL. The ends lost 2 bases at V and 1 base at J; junction bases unmatched: 2. The CDR3 region is CASSQPTGGTDTQYF. The CDR3 DNA is TGCGCCAGCAGCCAACCGACAGGGGGCACAGATACGCAGTATTTT.

This clonotype was detected once. The J gene is TRBJ1-3, the V gene TRBV29-1; 8 bases fit TRBD1. Germline values: CDR1 SQVTM, CDR2 ANQGSEA. There are 13 residues in the CDR3. V lost 7 bases to trimming and J lost 4 bases; unmatched junction nucleotides: 6. CDR3 nucleotides: TGCAGCGCGGACAGGGTCGGAGGAAACACCATATATTTT. Protein product: CSADRVGGNTIYF.

This clonotype was counted a few times. At one end, the junction sequence differs from germline, possibly due to a read error. This chain uses TRBV5-1 with TRBJ2-3, with 14 nucleotides matching TRBD2. Germline CDR1 and CDR2: SGHRS and YFSETQ. CDR3 length: 15 residues. The CDR3 protein is CASSLGLAGVDTQYF. Written as DNA, the CDR3 is TGCGCCAGCAGTTTGGGACTAGCGGGAGTGGATACGCAGTATTTT.

V usage is TRBV28 and J usage is TRBJ2-3; the D gene is possibly TRBD2 (5 bases). V lost 3 bases to trimming and J lost 2 bases, with 9 bases between them. The CDR3 is 14 amino acids. The V gene's germline CDR1 is MDHEN and CDR2 SYDVKM. CDR3 bases: TGTGCCAGCAGTTTTGAGGGTACCACAGATACGCAGTATTTT. Translating gives CASSFEGTTDTQYF.

The rearrangement links TRBV5-1 to TRBJ2-5; tentatively, D is TRBD2 (6 bases). CDR3 length equals 14 residues. Deletions cut 0 bases from V and 5 bases from J, with 11 bases between. Per germline, CDR1 SGHRS and CDR2 YFSETQ. The CDR3 reads CASSLVPGVETQYF. Written as DNA, the CDR3 is TGCGCCAGCAGCTTGGTTCCGGGAGTCGAGACCCAGTACTTC.

This chain connects TRBV29-1 to TRBJ2-1; 10 bases are a match to TRBD2. Germline V gives CDR1 SQVTM, CDR2 ANQGSEA. The CDR3 totals 12 residues. Losses at the gene ends were 7 bases for V and 5 bases for J; bases not matched to a gene: 2. Written as DNA, the CDR3 is TGCAGCGCTGGACTAGCGGACAATGAGCAGTTCTTC. This translates into CSAGLADNEQFF.

For this clonotype: One end of the junction is discordant with germline, which a read error may explain. V is TRBV28 and J is TRBJ2-7; unclear D gene. The CDR3 is 10 amino acids. Per the germline V gene, CDR1 is MDHEN and CDR2 is SYDVKM. The CDR3 region is CASSLYKVDF. For the CDR3, the DNA is TGTGCCAGCAGTTTATACAAAGTGGACTTC.

This chain joins TRBV28 and TRBJ1-2; no clear D. CDR3 size: 12 residues. Germline V gives CDR1 MDHEN, CDR2 SYDVKM. The V gene lost 0 bases and the J gene lost 7 bases, with 6 bases spanning the gap. As DNA, the CDR3 is TGTGCCAGCAGTTTATGGGCGGGTGGCTACACCTTC. It is translated as CASSLWAGGYTF.

This chain links TRBV20-1 with TRBJ2-7; no reliable D call. This CDR3 region has 11 residues. Germline V gene sequence: CDR1 DFQATT, CDR2 SNEGSKA (reference sequence). The ends were cut back, 8 bases at V and 5 bases at J, with 13 bases in the middle. CDR3 in amino acids: CSTSDVHEQYF. The CDR3 bases are TGCAGTACCAGCGACGTCCACGAGCAGTACTTC.

The genes are TRBV6-1 and TRBJ2-5; 11 bases align to TRBD2. This CDR3 is built from 16 residues. J lost 5 bases, V lost 5 bases, and 10 bases had no gene match. Germline loops: CDR1 MNHNS, CDR2 SASEGT. Here the CDR3 DNA reads TGTGCCAGCAGTCCCGTAGCGGGAGGGCCGGGGGAGACCCAGTACTTC. Its translation: CASSPVAGGPGETQYF.

This clonotype was seen just once. V is TRBV6-6 and J is TRBJ1-2; D is possibly TRBD1 (6 bases). The germline V gene encodes CDR1 MNHNY and CDR2 SVGAGI (reference sequence). Trimming left V 0 bases short and J 2 bases short, with 10 bases between. This CDR3 has 15 residues. For the CDR3, the DNA is TGTGCCAGCAGTTACTCCAGCGGGGGCAACTATGGCTACACCTTC. As protein: CASSYSSGGNYGYTF.

This chain joins TRBV12-3 or TRBV12-4 and TRBJ2-5, with D uncertain. V was cut by 2 bases and J by 3 bases, with 10 bases left in between. The CDR3 length is 14 residues. In DNA form, the CDR3 reads TGTGCCAGCAGTTTAAGTCCGGCTGAAGAGACCCAGTACTTC. Protein sequence: CASSLSPAEETQYF.

The genes are TRBV20-1 and TRBJ2-3; D remains ambiguous. The germline CDR1 and CDR2 sequences are DFQATT and SNEGSKA (reference sequence). This CDR3 has 15 amino acids. Trimming shortened V by 6 bases and J by 0 bases, and 16 bases separated the two germline ends. The CDR3 DNA is TGCAGTGCCAGCCGTCCGGACGGCAGCACAGATACGCAGTATTTT. Its protein product is CSASRPDGSTDTQYF.

The rearrangement links TRBV7-2 to TRBJ2-7; D uncertain. V lost 1 base and J lost 0, with 10 bases in between. The CDR3 sequence is 15 residues long. Germline V gene data show CDR1 as SGHTA and CDR2 as FQGNSA. CDR3 in DNA: TGTGCCAGCAGCTTAGTGTCCGATGGCTCCTACGAGCAGTACTTC. It is translated as CASSLVSDGSYEQYF.

The chain has TRBV3-1 and TRBJ2-2; TRBD2 aligns across 11 bases. V trimming: 1 base; J trimming: 6 bases; junction bases outside the gene matches: 4. Germline V gene lookup returns CDR1 LGHDT and CDR2 YNNKEL (reference sequence). This CDR3 spans 16 amino acids. CDR3 protein: CASSQVRLAGPGELFF. In DNA form, the CDR3 reads TGTGCCAGCAGCCAAGTTCGACTAGCGGGACCCGGGGAGCTGTTTTTT.

This rearrangement joins TRBV25-1 to TRBJ2-7; D is perhaps TRBD2 (5 bases). Germline V gene data show CDR1 as MGHDK and CDR2 as SYGVNS. The V gene lost 6 bases and the J gene lost 4 bases, with 22 bases spanning the gap. The CDR3 totals 16 residues. CDR3 sequence: CASSHEGRLARYEQYF. The CDR3 nucleotides are TGTGCCAGCAGCCATGAGGGTAGGCTGGCAAGGTACGAGCAGTACTTC.

The chain uses TRBV14 and TRBJ2-1, with a weak D call TRBD1 (6 bases). Germline CDR1 and CDR2: SGHDN and FVKESK. Trimming removed 2 bases at V and 7 bases at J, with 15 bases between. The CDR3 runs 15 residues. The CDR3 reads CASSQWGRGGNEQFF. The CDR3 region has the DNA TGTGCCAGCAGCCAATGGGGCAGGGGTGGAAATGAGCAGTTCTTC.

This chain links TRBV9 with TRBJ1-1; D not resolved. The V gene lost 3 bases and the J gene lost 6 bases, with 18 bases spanning the gap. CDR1 is SGDLS and CDR2 is YYNGEE in the germline V gene. The CDR3 spans 15 residues. As DNA, the CDR3 is TGTGCCAGCAGCGCCACGGATCTAACAAGGGCTGAAGCTTTCTTT. Amino acid sequence: CASSATDLTRAEAFF.

The chain employs TRBV24-1 and TRBJ2-1, with 7 bases fitting TRBD2. Germline V lookup: CDR1 KGHDR, CDR2 SFDVKD. The CDR3 consists of 12 residues. J gave up 6 bases and V 9 bases, and 4 bases lay outside the gene matches. This CDR3 is CATGGERNEQFF. The CDR3 coding sequence is TGTGCCACCGGGGGGGAGCGCAATGAGCAGTTCTTC.